This T cell receptor beta chain was recorded in a study of blood T cell repertoires in COVID-19. Across the whole study: The origin of the acute and convalescent COVID-19 samples was the United States, Italy and Spain. The analysed material was cDNA or gDNA that came from T cells, B-cell-depleted T cells, or PBMCs.

Under the authors' procedure: Nucleated cell counts were estimated from reference gene primer amplification. Generated by immunoSEQ multiplex PCR, the TCRdb table keeps only in-frame clones and is missing some. The D gene and trimming were derived from the DNA, and the V and J assignments and clone size from that table. The table records approximately 260,000 clones, about 86% of them present only once. CDR3 size: 15 residues. V gave up 8 bases and J gave up 0 bases, with 16 bases separating them. CDR1 SGHRS and CDR2 YFSETQ come from the germline V gene. This clonotype was obtained from a man aged 18 to 30 with active or convalescent COVID-19. The V and J genes are TRBV5-1 and TRBJ2-3, with D uncertain. Sequenced: peripheral blood. CDR3 protein: CASSQAFSSTDTQYF. In DNA form, the CDR3 reads TGCGCCAGTAGTCAAGCGTTTTCTAGCACAGATACGCAGTATTTT.